Shown below are 5 T cell receptor beta chains from a single sample sequenced in a study of molecular identifiers for immune sequencing clone quantification. TCRdb re-derived calls from the PCR reads in MiXCR, one entry per CDR3 protein. The sample yields nearly 650,000 distinct CDR3 sequences, roughly 23% seen once. Sequenced material: naive CD8+ T cells from blood, with Jurkat cell RNA spiked in. Subset in this sample: FACS-sorted CD8+CD4-CCR7+CD45RA+ naive T cells. The receptors derive from a human donor in good health. Some libraries in this study had Jurkat cell RNA spiked in.

Comments on this clonotype: Being one base from a much bigger clone, this may be a read error. Written as DNA, the CDR3 is TGTGCCAGCGGGACGACCGGGGTGCTGTTTTTT. Its protein product is CASGTTGVLFF. The rearrangement uses TRBV6-5 and TRBJ2-2; D may be TRBD1 or TRBD2 (5 bases each). The length of the CDR3 is 11 residues. The germline CDR1 and CDR2 sequences are MNHEY and SVGAGI.

Ten or more counts support this clonotype. At one boundary the junction diverges from the germline segment, which might be a read error. The V call is TRBV4-3, the J call TRBJ2-3; D might be TRBD1 or TRBD2, each matching 6 bases. Germline V gives CDR1 LGHNA, CDR2 YSLEER. CDR3 length: 13 residues. The CDR3 DNA follows: TGTGCCAGCAGCCCTAGGGGGGCAGATACGCAGTATTTT. This codes for CASSPRGADTQYF.

This clonotype occurred many times. The chain has TRBV20-1 and TRBJ2-7; possibly TRBD2 for D (5 bases). Germline V gene sequence: CDR1 DFQATT, CDR2 SNEGSKA (reference sequence). The CDR3 is 11 amino acids. V was pared by 6 bases and J by 3 bases, with 9 bases between. The CDR3: CSAQEGYEQYF. Written as DNA, the CDR3 is TGCAGTGCCCAAGAGGGCTACGAGCAGTACTTC.

This clonotype was seen more than once but under ten times. The chain recombines TRBV5-6 with TRBJ2-7, with D hard to call. Germline loops: CDR1 SGHDT, CDR2 YYEEEE. The CDR3 loop spans 14 amino acids. Trimming stripped 4 bases from V and 0 bases from J, with 11 bases between. The CDR3 DNA reads as TGTGCCAGCAGCATCCGGGTCACCTCCTACGAGCAGTACTTC. It translates to CASSIRVTSYEQYF.

V gene TRBV7-8 combines with J gene TRBJ1-5, with TRBD1 as a possible D gene (5 bases). From germline, CDR1 is SGHVS and CDR2 FQNEAQ. This CDR3 is built from 15 residues. The germline V and J ends were trimmed by 2 bases and 0 bases, with 8 bases remaining between them. The CDR3 DNA is TGTGCCAGCAGCTTAAGGGGCTTTAGCAATCAGCCCCAGCATTTT. Its protein product is CASSLRGFSNQPQHF. Full variable domain (outside the CDR3, taken from reference TRBV7-8 and TRBJ1-5): GAGVSQSPRYKVAKRGQDVALRCDPISGHVSLFWYQQALGQGPEFLTYFQNEAQLDKSGLPSDRFFAERPEGSVSTLKIQRTQQEDSAVYLCASSLRGFSNQPQHFGDGTRLSIL.